A single sample gave rise to the 19 T cell receptor beta chains below, sequenced in a study of radiation and T cells in renal cell carcinoma. Time point noted: blood 4 weeks post-SBRT, at nephrectomy. Treatment given: 15 Gy SBRT to primary tumor, nephrectomy 4 weeks later. The repertoire was sequenced with immunoSEQ multiplex PCR; TCRdb's copy has only in-frame clones and lacks some. The repertoire holds around 140,000 clones, with 80% to 90% as singletons. Source: blood, taken from a patient whose treatment included radiotherapy and nephrectomy. These receptors all stem from a woman between 45 and 60 years old with renal cell carcinoma.

V usage is TRBV2 and J usage is TRBJ2-7, with D possibly being TRBD1 (6 bases). Germline CDR1 reads SNHLY; CDR2 reads FYNNEI. The V end was cut by 5 bases, the J end by 3 bases, with 11 bases between. This CDR3 comprises 13 residues. In DNA form, the CDR3 reads TGTGCCAGCAGTTACCGGACAGACTACGAGCAGTACTTC. This sequence encodes CASSYRTDYEQYF.

The V and J genes are TRBV28 and TRBJ2-7, with TRBD1 matching over 7 bases. Germline CDR1 reads MDHEN; CDR2 reads SYDVKM. The CDR3 covers 13 residues. J was trimmed by 3 bases and V by 10 bases; bases with no gene match: 9. Written as DNA, the CDR3 is TGTGCCACCAGGGACAGAAGCCTCTACGAGCAGTACTTC. It yields the protein CATRDRSLYEQYF.

This clone was recorded a few times. This chain uses TRBV15 with TRBJ1-1; weak D call: TRBD1 (5 bases). Trimming took off 4 bases at V and 7 bases at J, with 10 bases between the two ends. From germline, CDR1 is LNHNV and CDR2 YYDKDF (reference sequence). This CDR3 has 12 residues. CDR3 sequence reads: CATSNEGDEAFF. Here the CDR3 DNA reads TGTGCCACCAGCAACGAAGGGGATGAAGCTTTCTTT.

This chain connects TRBV6-5 to TRBJ1-4; D is possibly TRBD1 (5 bases). This CDR3 is built from 15 residues. Trimming removed 2 bases at V and 5 bases at J, with 12 bases between. Germline values: CDR1 MNHEY, CDR2 SVGAGI. CDR3 in DNA: TGTGCCAGCAGTTACGGGGGGAGATGGAATGAAAAACTGTTTTTT. The encoded protein is CASSYGGRWNEKLFF.

Of note for this clone: Other DNA sequences from this sample encode an identical CDR3 as well. The chain combines TRBV7-2 with TRBJ1-5; D not certain. Germline lookup yields CDR1 SGHTA and CDR2 FQGNSA. Between the trimmed V and J ends, which lost 2 bases and 2 bases, there was a span of 7 bases. The CDR3 loop spans 14 amino acids. The CDR3 DNA is TGTGCCAGCAGCTTAACCCAGGGCAATCAGCCCCAGCATTTT. Its protein product is CASSLTQGNQPQHF.

The V and J genes are TRBV5-4 and TRBJ2-3; D may be TRBD2 (5 bases). Germline assignment: CDR1 SGHNT and CDR2 YYREEE (reference sequence). V lost 1 base and J 0 bases, leaving 9 bases between the germline ends. CDR3 size: 15 residues. The CDR3 reads CASSLLDSSTDTQYF. CDR3 coding DNA: TGTGCCAGCAGCTTGCTGGACTCGAGCACAGATACGCAGTATTTT.

The rearrangement uses TRBV9 and TRBJ2-1, with 10 bases fitting TRBD2. The CDR3 length is 16 residues. With 0 bases clipped from V and 9 bases from J, the junction kept 9 bases outside the gene matches. Per germline, CDR1 SGDLS and CDR2 YYNGEE. This CDR3 is CASSVGRLAGVGEQFF. The DNA for the CDR3 is TGTGCCAGCAGCGTAGGTCGGCTAGCGGGAGTCGGTGAGCAGTTCTTC. Combining the CDR3 with reference TRBV9 and TRBJ2-1 gives the whole variable domain DSGVTQTPKHLITATGQRVTLRCSPRSGDLSVYWYQQSLDQGLQFLIQYYNGEERAKGNILERFSAQQFPDLHSELNLSSLELGDSALYFCASSVGRLAGVGEQFFGPGTRLTVL.

The chain recombines TRBV6-5 with TRBJ1-5; D is undetermined. The germline V and J ends were trimmed by 3 bases and 11 bases, with 8 bases remaining between them. The CDR3 has 11 amino acids. CDR1 and CDR2 (germline): MNHEY, SVGAGI. CDR3 coding DNA: TGTGCCAGCAGTTATCGCGAGACCCAGCATTTT. Translation gives CASSYRETQHF.

As for this clone: In the same sample, other DNA sequences code for this CDR3. This sequence joins TRBV9 and TRBJ2-1, with D uncertain. CDR1 and CDR2 (germline): SGDLS, YYNGEE. CDR3 size: 14 residues. Trimming cost V 0 bases and J 2 bases, with 6 bases left between them. CDR3 nucleotide sequence: TGTGCCAGCAGCGTAGTAGGGACCTACAATGAGCAGTTCTTC. Protein product: CASSVVGTYNEQFF.

This clone has only a few counts. CDR3 bases: TGTGCCAGCAGTTACTTAACCGGGACAGGGTCCCACGAGCAGTACTTC. Translating gives CASSYLTGTGSHEQYF. The chain joins TRBV6-6 to TRBJ2-7, with 9 bases aligning to TRBD1. V was clipped by 1 base and J by 5 bases; unmatched bases: 9. Germline V gene sequence: CDR1 MNHNY, CDR2 SVGAGI (reference sequence). The CDR3 extends over 16 amino acids.

This chain uses TRBV5-8 with TRBJ1-2; no clear D gene. This CDR3 has 13 residues. Germline-derived CDR1 and CDR2 are SGHTS and YDEGEE. The germline V and J ends were trimmed by 1 base and 1 base, with 5 bases remaining between them. The CDR3 DNA reads as TGTGCCAGCAGCTTGAAGGGTAACTATGGCTACACCTTC. This gives the protein CASSLKGNYGYTF. The variable domain in full, completed from reference TRBV5-8 and TRBJ1-2, reads EAGVTQSPTHLIKTRGQQATLRCSPISGHTSVYWYQQALGLGLQFLLWYDEGEERNRGNFPPRFSGRQFPNYSSELNVNALELEDSALYLCASSLKGNYGYTFGSGTRLTVV.

The CDR3 loop is CASSHSPSGRGRKEQYF. In DNA, the CDR3 is TGTGCCAGCAGCCATTCACCTAGCGGGAGAGGTCGGAAAGAGCAGTACTTC. The V call is TRBV14, the J call TRBJ2-7; 10 bases map to TRBD2. Unmatched junction bases numbered 15, after V lost 3 bases and J lost 7 bases. Germline assignment: CDR1 SGHDN and CDR2 FVKESK. This CDR3 comprises 17 residues.

V is TRBV28 and J is TRBJ1-6, with unresolved D. V was shortened by 3 bases and J by 12 bases, with 6 bases between the two germline ends. Germline values: CDR1 MDHEN, CDR2 SYDVKM. The CDR3 loop spans 11 amino acids. The CDR3, as DNA: TGTGCCAGCAGTTTTAGGAAACCCCTCCACTTT. Translated, it gives CASSFRKPLHF. The entire variable domain, with the rest obtained from reference TRBV28 and TRBJ1-6, is as follows: DVKVTQSSRYLVKRTGEKVFLECVQDMDHENMFWYRQDPGLGLRLIYFSYDVKMKEKGDIPEGYSVSREKKERFSLILESASTNQTSMYLCASSFRKPLHFGNGTRLTVT.

The J gene is TRBJ2-5, the V gene TRBV5-6; D unresolved. V was shortened by 0 bases and J by 3 bases, with 12 bases between the two germline ends. From germline, CDR1 is SGHDT and CDR2 YYEEEE. The CDR3 totals 15 residues. CDR3 DNA sequence: TGTGCCAGCAGCTTGGCCGGGTACAGTGAAGAGACCCAGTACTTC. Protein product: CASSLAGYSEETQYF.

This rearrangement joins TRBV11-2 to TRBJ2-7, with TRBD2 as a possible D gene (6 bases). The length of the CDR3 is 15 residues. V lost 5 bases and J lost 0, with 14 bases in between. Germline CDR1 SGHAT, CDR2 FQNNGV. The CDR3 sequence is CASSLGSGRSYEQYF. The DNA for the CDR3 is TGTGCCAGCAGCCTAGGCAGCGGGCGCTCCTACGAGCAGTACTTC.

This chain links TRBV19 with TRBJ1-2; D uncertain. Germline-derived CDR1 and CDR2 are LNHDA and SQIVND (reference sequence). Trimming cost V 5 bases and J 3 bases, with 16 bases left between them. The CDR3 spans 15 residues. In nucleotides, the CDR3 is TGTGCCAGTAGTGTCTCGAGGCCGGGAGACTATGGCTACACCTTC. Translation: CASSVSRPGDYGYTF.

This clone was seen only a few times. The V call is TRBV6-5, the J call TRBJ2-3; 7 bases line up with TRBD1. The CDR3 is 14 residues long. The germline V gene has CDR1 MNHEY and CDR2 SVGAGI. J was trimmed by 4 bases and V by 7 bases; bases with no gene match: 8. CDR3 residues: CASTPTGTADTQYF. DNA for the CDR3: TGTGCCAGCACTCCCACTGGGACAGCAGATACGCAGTATTTT.

This clone was counted between two and nine times. The chain links TRBV7-2 to TRBJ1-1; D not certain. Per germline, CDR1 SGHTA and CDR2 FQGNSA. CDR3 length: 15 amino acids. With 3 bases removed from V and 0 bases from J, the gap between germline ends came to 11 bases. The CDR3: CASSFDGNMNTEAFF. CDR3 bases: TGTGCCAGCAGCTTTGACGGAAACATGAACACTGAAGCTTTCTTT. The full variable domain, its missing parts supplied by reference TRBV7-2 and TRBJ1-1, is GAGVSQSPSNKVTEKGKDVELRCDPISGHTALYWYRQSLGQGLEFLIYFQGNSAPDKSGLPSDRFSAERTGGSVSTLTIQRTQQEDSAVYLCASSFDGNMNTEAFFGQGTRLTVV.

V gene TRBV4-3 combines with J gene TRBJ1-2, with D possibly being TRBD1 (5 bases). Germline V gene lookup returns CDR1 LGHNA and CDR2 YSLEER. The CDR3 contains 16 residues. Trimming took off 3 bases at V and 8 bases at J, with 22 bases between the two ends. The CDR3 DNA is TGCGCCAGCAGCCAGCTTTCTCTGTTGGGGGGGTTCGGCTACACCTTC. This gives the protein CASSQLSLLGGFGYTF.